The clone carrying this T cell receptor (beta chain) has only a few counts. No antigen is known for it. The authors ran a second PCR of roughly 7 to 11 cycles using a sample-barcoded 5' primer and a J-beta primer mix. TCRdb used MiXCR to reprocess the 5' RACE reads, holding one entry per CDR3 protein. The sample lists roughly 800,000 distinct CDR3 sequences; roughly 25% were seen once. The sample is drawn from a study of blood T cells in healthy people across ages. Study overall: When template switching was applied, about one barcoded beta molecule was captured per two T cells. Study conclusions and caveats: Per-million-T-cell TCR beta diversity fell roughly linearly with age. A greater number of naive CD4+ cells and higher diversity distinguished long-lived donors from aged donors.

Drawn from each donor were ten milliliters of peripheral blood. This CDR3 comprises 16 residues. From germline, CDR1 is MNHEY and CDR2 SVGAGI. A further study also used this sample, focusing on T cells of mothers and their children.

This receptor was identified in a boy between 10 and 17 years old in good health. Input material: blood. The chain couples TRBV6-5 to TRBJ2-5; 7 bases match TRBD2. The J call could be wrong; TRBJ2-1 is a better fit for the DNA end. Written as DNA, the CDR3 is TGTGCCAGCAGTTACGCCCCCGGGACTACCCTCGATGAGCAGTTCTTC. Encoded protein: CASSYAPGTTLDEQFF.